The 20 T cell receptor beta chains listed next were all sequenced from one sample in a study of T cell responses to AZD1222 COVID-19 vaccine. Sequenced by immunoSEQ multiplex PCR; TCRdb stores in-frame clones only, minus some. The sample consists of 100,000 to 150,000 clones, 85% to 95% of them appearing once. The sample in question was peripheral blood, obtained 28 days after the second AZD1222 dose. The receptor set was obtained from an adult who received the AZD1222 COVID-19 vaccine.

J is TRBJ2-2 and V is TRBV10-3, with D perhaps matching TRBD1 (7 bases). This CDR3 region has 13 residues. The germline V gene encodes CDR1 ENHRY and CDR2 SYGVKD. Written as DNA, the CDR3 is TGTGGCGTCAGGGGGGTGAACACCGGGGAGCTGTTTTTT. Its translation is CGVRGVNTGELFF.

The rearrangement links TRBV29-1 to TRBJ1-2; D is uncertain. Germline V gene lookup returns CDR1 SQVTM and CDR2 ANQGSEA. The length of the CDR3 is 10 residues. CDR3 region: CTSPHDGYTF. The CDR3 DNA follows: TGCACCTCCCCCCATGACGGCTACACCTTC. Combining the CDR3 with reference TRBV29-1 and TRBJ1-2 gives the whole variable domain SAVISQKPSRDICQRGTSLTIQCQVDSQVTMMFWYRQQPGQSLTLIATANQGSEATYESGFVIDKFPISRPNLTFSTLTVSNMSPEDSSIYLCTSPHDGYTFGSGTRLTVV.

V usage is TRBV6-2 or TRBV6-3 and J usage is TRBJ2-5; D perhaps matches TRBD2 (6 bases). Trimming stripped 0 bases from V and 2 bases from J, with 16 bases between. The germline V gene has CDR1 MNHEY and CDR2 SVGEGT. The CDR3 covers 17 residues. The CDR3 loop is CASSYSNPRGAQETQYF. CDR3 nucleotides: TGTGCCAGCAGTTACTCGAATCCGCGGGGAGCACAAGAGACCCAGTACTTC.

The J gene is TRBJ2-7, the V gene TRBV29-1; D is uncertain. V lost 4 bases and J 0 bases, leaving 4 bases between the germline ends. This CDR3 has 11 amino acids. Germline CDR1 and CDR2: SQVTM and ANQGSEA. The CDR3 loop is CSVAGSYEQYF. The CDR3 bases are TGCAGCGTTGCAGGCTCCTACGAGCAGTACTTC.

CDR3 amino acids: CASSLYGSYEQYF. CDR3 DNA sequence: TGTGCCAGCAGCTTGTACGGGTCCTACGAGCAGTACTTC. The V call is TRBV5-6, the J call TRBJ2-7; D uncertain. The CDR3 loop spans 13 amino acids. Trimming pared 1 base from V and 1 base from J, leaving 6 bases between. CDR1 is SGHDT and CDR2 is YYEEEE in the germline V gene.

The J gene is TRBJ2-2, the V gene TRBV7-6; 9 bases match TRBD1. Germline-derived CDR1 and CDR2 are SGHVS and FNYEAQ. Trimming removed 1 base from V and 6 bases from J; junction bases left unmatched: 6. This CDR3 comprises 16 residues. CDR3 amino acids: CASSLGTGVGAGELFF. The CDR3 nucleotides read TGTGCCAGCAGCTTAGGGACAGGGGTCGGTGCCGGGGAGCTGTTTTTT.

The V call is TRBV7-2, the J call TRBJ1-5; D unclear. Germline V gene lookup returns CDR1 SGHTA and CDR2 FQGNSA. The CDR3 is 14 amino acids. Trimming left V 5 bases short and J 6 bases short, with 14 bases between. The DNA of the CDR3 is TGTGCCAGCAGCGGGGTGGTCGGGCCTCAGCCCCAGCATTTT. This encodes CASSGVVGPQPQHF.

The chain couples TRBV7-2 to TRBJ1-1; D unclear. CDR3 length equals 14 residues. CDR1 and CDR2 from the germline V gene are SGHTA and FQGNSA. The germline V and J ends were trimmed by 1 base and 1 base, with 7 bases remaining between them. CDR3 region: CASSLGGWNTEAFF. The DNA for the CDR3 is TGTGCCAGCAGCTTAGGAGGGTGGAACACTGAAGCTTTCTTT.

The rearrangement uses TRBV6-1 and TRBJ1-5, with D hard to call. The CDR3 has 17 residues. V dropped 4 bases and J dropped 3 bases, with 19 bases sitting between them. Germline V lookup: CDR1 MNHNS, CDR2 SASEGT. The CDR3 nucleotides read TGTGCCAGCAGTGCCCTAGCGGAACTTGGGTACAATCAGCCCCAGCATTTT. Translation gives CASSALAELGYNQPQHF.

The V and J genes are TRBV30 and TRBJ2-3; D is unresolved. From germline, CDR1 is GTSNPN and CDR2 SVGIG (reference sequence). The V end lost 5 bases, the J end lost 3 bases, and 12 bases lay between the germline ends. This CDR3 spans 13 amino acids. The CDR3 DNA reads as TGTGCCTGGTTTCCGCTACCGACAGATACGCAGTATTTT. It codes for CAWFPLPTDTQYF.

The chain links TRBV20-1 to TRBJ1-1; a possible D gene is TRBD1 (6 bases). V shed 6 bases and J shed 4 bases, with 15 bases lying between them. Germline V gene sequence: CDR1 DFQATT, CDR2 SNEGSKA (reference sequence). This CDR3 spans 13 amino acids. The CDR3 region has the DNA TGCAGTGCGAGTAGAGGGGGAAGCACTGAAGCTTTCTTT. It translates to CSASRGGSTEAFF.

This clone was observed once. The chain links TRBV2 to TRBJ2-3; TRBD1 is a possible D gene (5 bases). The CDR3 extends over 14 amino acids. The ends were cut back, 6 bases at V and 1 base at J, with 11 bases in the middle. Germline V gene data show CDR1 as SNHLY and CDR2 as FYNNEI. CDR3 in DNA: TGTGCCAGCAGCATGGGGCGCGGCACAGATACGCAGTATTTT. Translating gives CASSMGRGTDTQYF.

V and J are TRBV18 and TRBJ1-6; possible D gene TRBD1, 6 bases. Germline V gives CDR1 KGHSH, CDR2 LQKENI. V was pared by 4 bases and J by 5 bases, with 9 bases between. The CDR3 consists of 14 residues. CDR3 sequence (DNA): TGTGCCAGCTCACTCCGACAGGATAATTCACCCCTCCACTTT. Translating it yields CASSLRQDNSPLHF.

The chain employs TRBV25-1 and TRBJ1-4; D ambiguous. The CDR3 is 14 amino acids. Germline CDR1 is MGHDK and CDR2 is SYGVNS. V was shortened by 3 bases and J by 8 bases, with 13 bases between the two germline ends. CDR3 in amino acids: CASSDLGLGEKLFF. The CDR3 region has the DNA TGTGCCAGCAGTGATCTAGGGTTAGGGGAAAAACTGTTTTTT. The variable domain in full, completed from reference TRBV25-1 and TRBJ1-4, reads EADIYQTPRYLVIGTGKKITLECSQTMGHDKMYWYQQDPGMELHLIHYSYGVNSTEKGDLSSESTVSRIRTEHFPLTLESARPSHTSQYLCASSDLGLGEKLFFGSGTQLSVL.

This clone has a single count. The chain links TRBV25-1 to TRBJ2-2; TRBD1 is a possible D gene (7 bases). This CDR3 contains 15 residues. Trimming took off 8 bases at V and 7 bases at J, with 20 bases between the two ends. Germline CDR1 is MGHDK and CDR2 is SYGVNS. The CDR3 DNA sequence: TGTGCCAGCTCCCTGGAGGGGGCGCTTGACGGGGAGCTGTTTTTT. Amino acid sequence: CASSLEGALDGELFF.

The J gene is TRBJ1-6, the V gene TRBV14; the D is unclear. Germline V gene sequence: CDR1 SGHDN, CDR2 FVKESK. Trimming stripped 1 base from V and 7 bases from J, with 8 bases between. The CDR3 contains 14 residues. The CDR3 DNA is TGTGCCAGCAGCCAAGTCCGGGTGAATTCACCCCTCCACTTT. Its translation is CASSQVRVNSPLHF. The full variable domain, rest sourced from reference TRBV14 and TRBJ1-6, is EAGVTQFPSHSVIEKGQTVTLRCDPISGHDNLYWYRRVMGKEIKFLLHFVKESKQDESGMPNNRFLAERTGGTYSTLKVQPAELEDSGVYFCASSQVRVNSPLHFGNGTRLTVT.

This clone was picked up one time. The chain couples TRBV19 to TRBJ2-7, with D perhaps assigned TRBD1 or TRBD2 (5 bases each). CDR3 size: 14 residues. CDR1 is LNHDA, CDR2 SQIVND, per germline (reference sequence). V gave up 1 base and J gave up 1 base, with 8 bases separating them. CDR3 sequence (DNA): TGTGCCAGTAGTATAGCCGGGGCTTCCTACGAGCAGTACTTC. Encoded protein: CASSIAGASYEQYF.

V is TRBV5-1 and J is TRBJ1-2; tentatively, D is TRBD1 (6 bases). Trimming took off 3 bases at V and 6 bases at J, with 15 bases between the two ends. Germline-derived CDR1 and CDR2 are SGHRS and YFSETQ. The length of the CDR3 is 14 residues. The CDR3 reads CASSWGDNPNGYTF. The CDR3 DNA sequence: TGCGCCAGCAGCTGGGGGGACAATCCAAATGGCTACACCTTC.

The CDR3 DNA reads TGTGCCAGTGACAGAGCCTCTGGAAACACCATATATTTT. Translated, it gives CASDRASGNTIYF. J is TRBJ1-3 and V is TRBV6-5, with a tentative D call TRBD1 (5 bases). This CDR3 has 13 amino acids. Trimming removed 9 bases at V and 0 bases at J, with 9 bases between. Germline values: CDR1 MNHEY, CDR2 SVGAGI.

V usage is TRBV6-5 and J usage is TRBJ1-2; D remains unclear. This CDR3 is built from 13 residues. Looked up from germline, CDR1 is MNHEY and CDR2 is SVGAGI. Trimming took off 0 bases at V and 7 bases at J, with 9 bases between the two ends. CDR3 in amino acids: CASSYSKGFGYTF. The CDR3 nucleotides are TGTGCCAGCAGTTACTCGAAAGGTTTTGGCTACACCTTC.